This TCR beta chain was documented in a study of T cell repertoires in ileal Crohn's disease. Assay used: immunoSEQ multiplex PCR; TCRdb lists only in-frame clones, some missing. Of 11,000 to 15,000 clones in the sample, about 73% are singletons; the top ten hold approximately 17%. Trimming cost V 3 bases and J 7 bases, with 11 bases left between them. Germline V gene sequence: CDR1 SGHRS, CDR2 YFSETQ. The CDR3 sequence is 13 residues long. A note on this clone: The antigen is not known.

Study-level points and caveats: Clonal expansions were more frequent in active smokers than non-smokers at surgery.

V usage is TRBV5-1 and J usage is TRBJ2-1, with D tentatively TRBD2 (6 bases). This receptor was obtained from an adult with Crohn's disease. The sequenced material came from ileal tissue. CDR3 sequence: CASSSGLSNEQFF. The CDR3 bases are TGCGCCAGCAGCTCCGGACTATCGAATGAGCAGTTCTTC. Looking up the rest from reference TRBV5-1 and TRBJ2-1 gives the full variable domain: KAGVTQTPRYLIKTRGQQVTLSCSPISGHRSVSWYQQTPGQGLQFLFEYFSETQRNKGNFPGRFSGRQFSNSRSEMNVSTLELGDSALYLCASSSGLSNEQFFGPGTRLTVL.